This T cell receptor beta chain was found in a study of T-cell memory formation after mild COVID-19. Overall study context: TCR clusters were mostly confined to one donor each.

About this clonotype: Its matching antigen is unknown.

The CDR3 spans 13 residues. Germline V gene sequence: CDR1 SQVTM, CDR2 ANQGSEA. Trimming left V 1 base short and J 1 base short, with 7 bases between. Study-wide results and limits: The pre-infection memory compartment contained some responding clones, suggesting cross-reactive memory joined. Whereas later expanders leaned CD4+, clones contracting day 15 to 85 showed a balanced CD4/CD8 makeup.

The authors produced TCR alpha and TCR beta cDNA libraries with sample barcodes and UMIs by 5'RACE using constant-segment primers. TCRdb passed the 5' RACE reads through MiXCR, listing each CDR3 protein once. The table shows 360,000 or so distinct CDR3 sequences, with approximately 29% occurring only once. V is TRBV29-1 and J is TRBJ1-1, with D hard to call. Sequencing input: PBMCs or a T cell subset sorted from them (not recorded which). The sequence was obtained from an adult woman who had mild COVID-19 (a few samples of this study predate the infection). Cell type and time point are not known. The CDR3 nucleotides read TGCAGCGTTGAAGCTCCACCGAACACTGAAGCTTTCTTT. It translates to CSVEAPPNTEAFF.